The 2 T cell receptor beta chains below were found in one sample sequenced in a study of T cell responses to AZD1222 COVID-19 vaccine. Sequencing was performed with immunoSEQ multiplex PCR; in TCRdb, only in-frame clones are kept and a portion is missing. The sample includes 84,000 or so clones, nearly 90% of them seen just once. The sequencing here drew on peripheral blood, taken on day 0 of MenACWY control vaccination. All receptors come from an adult in good health.

The chain joins TRBV4-1 to TRBJ2-6, with D possibly being TRBD2 (5 bases). The CDR3 runs to 14 residues. CDR1 MGHRA and CDR2 YSYEKL come from the germline V gene. Trimming pared 8 bases from V and 9 bases from J, leaving 17 bases between. CDR3 sequence reads: CASSSSRGLNVLTF. For the CDR3, the DNA is TGCGCCAGCTCATCCAGCCGTGGACTCAACGTCCTGACTTTC.

This rearrangement joins TRBV6-2 or TRBV6-3 to TRBJ1-5; perhaps TRBD1 as D (6 bases). Germline V lookup: CDR1 MNHEY, CDR2 SVGEGT. The CDR3 has 15 residues. Trimming took 6 bases from V and 4 from J, leaving 16 bases between them. The CDR3 here is CASSPTGTSNQPQHF. The CDR3 DNA reads TGTGCCAGCAGCCCGACCGGGACAAGTAATCAGCCCCAGCATTTT.